This T cell receptor beta chain derives from a study of blood T cell repertoires in COVID-19. Overall study context: Acute and convalescent COVID-19 samples came from the United States, Italy and Spain. Sources were T cells, B-cell-depleted T cells, or PBMCs; the material itself was cDNA or gDNA.

Germline CDR1 and CDR2: SEHNR and FQNEAQ (reference sequence). CDR3 size: 16 residues. Trimming at V came to 4 bases and at J to 1 base, leaving 9 bases not matched to a gene. Per the original data handling: Counts of nucleated cells, estimated from reference gene primer amplification, were obtained. Here immunoSEQ multiplex PCR was the method, and the copy in TCRdb shows in-frame clones only, minus some. Clone size and the V and J calls come from that table; the DNA yielded D and trimming. The sample consists of about 110,000 clones, 70% to 80% of them appearing once. The sequenced material came from peripheral blood. The chain has TRBV7-9 and TRBJ2-7; TRBD2 aligns across 8 bases. The receptor was isolated from a man at least 80 years old with COVID-19, enrolled during active disease. CDR3 coding DNA: TGTGCCAGCAGCTCTACGGTCCGGGAGGGATCCTACGAGCAGTACTTC. Its protein product is CASSSTVREGSYEQYF.